This TCR beta chain was documented in a study of CD8+ T cells in alopecia areata. Study-wide points: Sequencing of scalp tissue also captures the resident alphabeta T cells of normal skin. Affected scalp, especially in alopecia totalis/universalis, had a higher clonality than normal scalp did. Possibly as an HLA-related effect, TCR sharing across patients appeared less clear than in mice.

Sorting from PBMCs produced CD4+ and CD8+ T cells. V trimming: 4 bases; J trimming: 2 bases; junction bases outside the gene matches: 9. CDR3 size: 16 residues. RNA, once extracted, was reverse transcribed into cDNA for use as the sequencing template. The table came from immunoSEQ multiplex PCR; TCRdb's copy has only in-frame clones and leaves some out. The table includes 110,000 or so clones, less than 80% detected once. In its sample, this clone was seen a few times. Its specificity is not known. Sequencing was done on a sample of CD4+ T cells sorted from blood. This receptor was identified in a human donor in good health. This chain connects TRBV23-1 to TRBJ2-7; 9 bases match TRBD1. TRBV23-1 is filed as an ORF, its function uncertain. DNA for the CDR3: TGCGCCAGCAGTCTTGACCCCGGGACAGGGACCTACGAGCAGTACTTC. Its protein is CASSLDPGTGTYEQYF.